Sequencing of this T cell receptor beta chain was carried out in a study of cytotoxic CD8 clonotypes in ibrutinib-treated CLL. Study information: Response samples came after a median about 13 months of treatment, range 6 to 36. Study-level results: Rare overall, public clonotypes shrank or held steady under therapy.

As regards this clone: Its antigen is currently unknown.

The authors obtained roughly 2.2 micrograms of genomic DNA from cryopreserved PBMCs for TCR beta libraries. TCRdb's copy holds only in-frame clones and misses some; the assay was immunoSEQ multiplex PCR. The sample lists roughly 300,000 clones; 65% to 85% were seen once. CDR1 is SGHRS, CDR2 YFSETQ, per germline. The CDR3 spans 15 residues. V trimming: 4 bases; J trimming: 2 bases; junction bases outside the gene matches: 5. The specimen comprised PBMCs, sampled at disease progression, from a patient treated with ibrutinib. This sequence originates from a human donor with chronic lymphocytic leukemia. The rearrangement joins TRBV5-1 to TRBJ2-1; 8 positions match TRBD1. The CDR3 region is CASSGTGRPYNEQFF. The CDR3 DNA reads TGCGCCAGCAGCGGGACAGGACGTCCCTACAATGAGCAGTTCTTC.